This is a list of T cell receptor beta chains from one sample in a study of blood T cell repertoires in COVID-19. Measured with immunoSEQ multiplex PCR; TCRdb has only the in-frame clones, and not every one. The profile shows roughly 59,000 clones, approximately 80% of them singletons. The sequenced material came from peripheral blood. These receptors were collected from a human donor in a cohort sampled during active COVID-19. CDR3s include the opening cysteine and the closing phenylalanine or tryptophan. The D gene is left open where the match is weak. The listing skips clone size in some rows; elsewhere it reads once, few, many or a size class.

D gene	clone size	J gene	V gene	CDR3 protein	CDR3 DNA
TRBD1	.	TRBJ2-1	TRBV5-1	CASSLAQKDRGRRNEQFF	TGCGCCAGCAGCTTGGCACAAAAGGACAGGGGGCGACGAAATGAGCAGTTCTTC
.	.	TRBJ2-4	TRBV28	CASRLGGLTGTILLAKNIQYF	TGTGCCAGCAGATTGGGGGGGCTGACAGGAACAATTCTATTAGCCAAAAACATTCAGTACTTC
TRBD2	few	TRBJ2-1	TRBV5-4	CASSGGLAGGLNEQFF	TGTGCCAGCAGTGGAGGACTAGCGGGAGGGTTAAACGAGCAGTTCTTC
TRBD2	.	TRBJ2-7	TRBV6-2/TRBV6-3	CASSKLAGVSYEQYF	TGTGCCAGCAGTAAACTAGCGGGAGTCTCCTACGAGCAGTACTTC
.	.	TRBJ2-2	TRBV6-6	CASSPPDRNTGELFF	TGTGCCAGCAGTCCTCCCGACAGGAACACCGGGGAGCTGTTTTTT
.	.	TRBJ1-2	TRBV9	CASSAQGESGDYGYTF	TGTGCCAGCAGCGCCCAAGGGGAGTCAGGGGACTATGGCTACACCTTC
TRBD1	few	TRBJ1-2	TRBV4-2	CASSQSGTGDGYTF	TGTGCCAGCAGCCAATCCGGGACAGGGGACGGCTACACCTTC
.	.	TRBJ2-2	TRBV6-5	CASSPGHRNTGELFF	TGTGCCAGCAGTCCTGGGCATCGCAACACCGGGGAGCTGTTTTTT
.	.	TRBJ2-7	TRBV19	CASSTEGTNKKSYEQYF	TGTGCCAGTAGTACGGAGGGCACTAATAAAAAATCCTACGAGCAGTACTTC
.	.	TRBJ2-7	TRBV4-1	CASSPAPGVYEQYF	TGCGCCAGCAGCCCCGCCCCGGGAGTCTACGAGCAGTACTTC
.	.	TRBJ2-5	TRBV24-1	CATSDFEGAIGETQYF	TGTGCCACCAGTGATTTTGAGGGTGCTATTGGAGAGACCCAGTACTTC
.	.	TRBJ2-7	TRBV24-1	CATSDLGPGMYF	TGTGCCACCAGTGATTTAGGTCCCGGGATGTACTTC
.	medium-sized	TRBJ2-3	TRBV28	CASSRRATGTQYF	TGTGCCAGCAGCCGCAGGGCCACGGGTACGCAGTATTTT
TRBD2	.	TRBJ2-1	TRBV7-2	CASSLDPSGYNEQFF	TGTGCCAGCAGCTTAGACCCTAGCGGATATAATGAGCAGTTCTTC
TRBD1	few	TRBJ1-5	TRBV19	CASRLQGASQPQHF	TGTGCCAGTAGGCTACAGGGGGCAAGTCAGCCCCAGCATTTT
TRBD2	.	TRBJ2-1	TRBV30	CAWISSGRMWGHAQFF	TGTGCCTGGATATCTAGCGGGAGGATGTGGGGCCATGCGCAGTTCTTC
TRBD1	.	TRBJ1-1	TRBV24-1	CATSDGTAREAFF	TGTGCCACCAGTGACGGGACAGCCCGCGAAGCTTTCTTT
.	.	TRBJ1-5	TRBV3-1/TRBV3-2	CASSQGGSYSNQPQHF	TGTGCCAGCAGCCAAGGCGGCAGTTATAGCAATCAGCCCCAGCATTTT
TRBD1	.	TRBJ1-1	TRBV19	CASNSGDRLGDTEAFF	TGTGCCAGTAACTCTGGGGACAGGTTGGGGGACACTGAAGCTTTCTTT
TRBD1	.	TRBJ2-7	TRBV29-1	CSVSRDSTYEQYF	TGCAGCGTTTCAAGGGACAGTACCTACGAGCAGTACTTC
TRBD1	.	TRBJ2-6	TRBV18	CASSTRGILSGANVLTF	TGTGCCAGCTCAACCAGGGGGATTCTCTCTGGGGCCAACGTCCTGACTTTC
TRBD2	.	TRBJ2-1	TRBV5-4	CASSRKLAGTPGEQFF	TGTGCCAGCAGCCGTAAACTAGCGGGGACGCCCGGTGAGCAGTTCTTC
.	.	TRBJ1-2	TRBV24-1	CATSDFRAKEGYTF	TGTGCCACCAGTGATTTTAGAGCGAAGGAGGGCTACACCTTC
TRBD1	.	TRBJ1-4	TRBV6-5	CASSSTGGVGEKLFF	TGTGCCAGCAGTAGTACAGGGGGCGTTGGAGAAAAACTGTTTTTT
TRBD1	.	TRBJ2-7	TRBV28	CASKARGQGRSYEQYF	TGTGCCAGCAAGGCTAGGGGGCAGGGCCGCTCCTACGAGCAGTACTTC
TRBD1	.	TRBJ2-2	TRBV6-5	CASSYPGQSLFF	TGTGCCAGCAGTTACCCGGGACAGTCGCTGTTTTTT
TRBD2	.	TRBJ2-5	TRBV29-1	CSVGRGLLETQYF	TGCAGCGTTGGTAGGGGACTATTGGAGACCCAGTACTTC
TRBD1	.	TRBJ2-1	TRBV18	CASSPGRGPYNEQFF	TGTGCCAGCTCACCCGGCAGGGGGCCCTACAATGAGCAGTTCTTC
.	.	TRBJ2-7	TRBV19	CASSISVSYEQYF	TGTGCCAGTAGTATTTCTGTCAGCTACGAGCAGTACTTC
.	few	TRBJ2-3	TRBV14	CASSQDRQGRPGDTQYF	TGTGCCAGCAGCCAAGATCGGCAGGGGCGACCCGGGGATACGCAGTATTTT
.	.	TRBJ2-7	TRBV27	CASSPRWDLSSYEQYF	TGTGCCAGCAGTCCTCGGTGGGACTTGAGCTCCTACGAGCAGTACTTC
.	.	TRBJ1-5	TRBV25-1	CASSEQGNQPQHF	TGTGCCAGCAGTGAACAGGGGAATCAGCCCCAGCATTTT
TRBD2	.	TRBJ2-4	TRBV6-2/TRBV6-3	CASSDSGRKNIQYF	TGTGCCAGCAGTGATAGCGGGAGAAAAAACATTCAGTACTTC
.	.	TRBJ2-3	TRBV11-2	CASSLGAYTDTQYF	TGTGCCAGCAGCTTGGGGGCCTACACAGATACGCAGTATTTT
.	.	TRBJ1-3	TRBV4-2	CASSQHLGAEDTIYF	TGTGCCAGCAGCCAGCACTTAGGGGCGGAAGACACCATATATTTT
TRBD2	few	TRBJ2-1	TRBV28	CASSQATSGRIHEQFF	TGTGCCAGCAGTCAGGCGACTAGCGGGAGAATCCATGAGCAGTTCTTC
.	.	TRBJ2-7	TRBV28	CASNQGGPSYEQYF	TGTGCCAGCAACCAGGGAGGCCCCTCCTACGAGCAGTACTTC
.	.	TRBJ2-7	TRBV27	CASSLVAASGLEQYF	TGTGCCAGCAGTTTAGTCGCGGCCTCGGGGTTAGAGCAGTACTTC
.	.	TRBJ1-6	TRBV30	CAWRMVGRDTRSPLHF	TGTGCCTGGAGGATGGTAGGTCGGGACACCCGATCACCCCTCCACTTT
TRBD2	.	TRBJ2-2	TRBV6-5	CASSYSRTSGSGLFF	TGTGCCAGCAGTTACTCGAGGACTAGCGGGAGTGGGCTGTTTTTT
TRBD1	.	TRBJ1-1	TRBV27	CASSNSPGQKAFF	TGTGCCAGCAGTAACTCCCCGGGACAGAAAGCTTTCTTT
.	.	TRBJ2-1	TRBV28	CASSPRRDEQFF	TGTGCCAGCAGCCCCCGGAGGGATGAGCAGTTCTTC
.	.	TRBJ1-2	TRBV11-2	CASSFTGIIF	TGTGCCAGCAGCTTTACCGGGATCATCTTC
.	.	TRBJ2-5	TRBV12-1	CASSFVGTGHKETQYF	TGTGCCAGCAGCTTTGTTGGGACAGGGCACAAAGAGACCCAGTACTTC
TRBD1	.	TRBJ1-2	TRBV5-1	CASSSGTGDYGYTF	TGCGCCAGCAGCTCGGGGACAGGGGACTATGGCTACACCTTC
.	.	TRBJ2-2	TRBV4-1	CASSHAQSTGELFF	TGCGCCAGCAGCCACGCACAGAGCACCGGGGAGCTGTTTTTT
.	.	TRBJ2-3	TRBV18	CASSPRETDTQYF	TGTGCCAGCTCACCACGGGAGACAGATACGCAGTATTTT
TRBD1	.	TRBJ1-2	TRBV12-3/TRBV12-4	CASRTGGSGYTF	TGTGCCAGCAGGACAGGGGGAAGTGGCTACACCTTC
.	once	TRBJ1-2	TRBV28	CASSLQVLAGYGYTF	TGTGCCAGCAGTTTACAGGTGCTGGCGGGTTATGGCTACACCTTC
.	.	TRBJ2-7	TRBV18	CASSPPGTRRLAPYEQYF	TGTGCCAGCTCACCCCCTGGAACCCGTCGTCTAGCCCCCTACGAGCAGTACTTC
.	.	TRBJ2-3	TRBV28	CASSLSGLDTQYF	TGTGCCAGCAGTTTATCGGGGTTGGATACGCAGTATTTT
TRBD1	.	TRBJ1-1	TRBV6-2/TRBV6-3	CASSIQTGTEAFF	TGTGCCAGCAGTATCCAGACAGGGACGGAAGCTTTCTTT